The clone carrying this TCR beta chain was detected only a few times. Per the germline V gene, CDR1 is WSHSY and CDR2 is SAAADI. V shed 7 bases, J shed 1 base, and the junction held 13 bases outside the gene matches. This CDR3 region has 17 residues. TCRdb analysed the 5' RACE reads with MiXCR anew, one entry per CDR3 protein. The sample holds 260,000 or so distinct CDR3 sequences; 7% to 8.5% are singletons and the top ten take roughly 5%. The data belong to a study of identical twins. Another study also made use of these data, one on yellow fever vaccine responses in identical twins.

The sequence was collected from a woman aged 18 to 35 in good health. The chain recombines TRBV10-2 with TRBJ2-5, with 9 bases fitting TRBD2. Sequencing input: CD8+ T cells sorted from blood. CDR3 sequence reads: CASKGDVAGVTQETQYF. DNA of the CDR3: TGCGCCAGCAAGGGTGACGTAGCGGGGGTTACCCAAGAGACCCAGTACTTC.